This T cell receptor beta chain was observed in a study of T cells after yellow fever vaccination (dated by TCRdb to about 2019). In terms of the full investigation: The SMART-Seq v4 Ultra Low Input RNA kit was used to prepare libraries from fractions with low cell numbers. Bulk TCR alpha and beta repertoires were sequenced longitudinally to track T-cell clones before and after primary and booster YFV17D yellow fever vaccination. Blood samples were taken at several timepoints before and after primary and secondary immunization, and bulk PBMC replicates and cell subsets were isolated. Two healthy male donors, one aged 18 to 30 and one aged 30 to 39 years, made up the cohort.

In regard to this clonotype: The antigen it recognizes is unknown. The record has no base qualities; no much larger clone is one base away.

Taken with the paper, the label for treatment or condition translates to: live attenuated yellow fever vaccine strain. Two biological replicates of bulk PBMCs were collected at each blood-draw timepoint. PBMCs were isolated from peripheral blood using a standard Ficoll-Paque protocol. TriZol was used to extract RNA from bulk PBMCs, from CD4 and CD8 fractions, and from dextramer-positive and dextramer-negative fractions. TCR cDNA was synthesized by 5'RACE template switching, through which a universal primer site and unique molecular identifiers were introduced. Priming for cDNA synthesis came from both the TCR alpha and TCR beta constant segments. Two PCR steps were used to amplify libraries, with sample barcodes and sequencing adapters being added in the second step. Sequencing of the libraries was done on either Illumina HiSeq 2500 (2x100 bp) or NovaSeq (2x150 bp). The source study handled its data this way. MIGEC handled demultiplexing of reads and collapsing into UMI consensus sequences, while MiXCR performed V(D)J alignment. Clonotypes responding to the vaccine were identified with edgeR on replicate PBMC samples, with the criteria of FDR below 0.01 and a log2 fold change above 5 up to day 15. CD4 or CD8 identity was assigned to each bulk clonotype according to whether the clonotype was present at higher abundance in the sequenced CD4 repertoire or the sequenced CD8 repertoire. TCRdb trimmed public reads at Q25 via fastp, called clones via MiXCR and kept in-frame beta chains. Identical CDR3 protein sequences are pooled into one entry, listed with their most common genes and DNA. TCRdb's processing, not the study's, gives the V and J calls here. The sample includes approximately 550,000 distinct CDR3 sequences, with 15% to 20% observed a single time. The top ten hold more than 13% of the sample.

Measured from the cysteine to the phenylalanine, the CDR3 is 14 residues long. The read is trimmed to its CDR3 DNA, 42 bases read in frame from base 1. Germline trimming amounts to 7 bases on V and 1 base on J, with 7 as the count of junction bases outside the gene matches. Based on the germline V gene, the CDR1 and CDR2 sequences are SGHTA and FQGNSA. General study outcomes and caveats: Compared with the primary T-cell response, the secondary T-cell response was weaker but faster, peaking on day 5 rather than day 15. Computational filtering was needed because FACS-sorted repertoires could contain abundant contaminating clonotypes from the bulk population. Most clones expanded after primary vaccination (almost 97% of CD4 and roughly 91% of CD8) were re-detected after the booster, suggesting that broad memory maintenance occurred. The study included only two donors, which limits how far the findings can be generalized. A small share of clonotypes occurred in both CD4 and CD8 compartments, likely arising from convergent recombination.

Here the chain combines TRBV7-2 and TRBJ2-7, with TRBD2 identical over 7 junction bases. This receptor was taken from a man under 40 who received the YFV17D yellow fever vaccine. Source: PBMCs, taken 15 days after the yellow fever booster vaccination. Here the CDR3 is given as CASTLAVGSYEQYF. The nucleotide sequence reads TGTGCCAGCACCCTAGCGGTAGGGTCCTACGAGCAGTACTTC. Outside the CDR3, residues come from the reference TRBV7-2 and TRBJ2-7 proteins, so the full variable domain is: GAGVSQSPSNKVTEKGKDVELRCDPISGHTALYWYRQSLGQGLEFLIYFQGNSAPDKSGLPSDRFSAERTGGSVSTLTIQRTQQEDSAVYLCASTLAVGSYEQYFGPGTRLTVT.